What follows are 2 T cell receptor beta chains derived from one specimen sequenced in a study of CD8 T cells in ankylosing spondylitis (dated by TCRdb to the late 2010s). The library was built by means of 5' RACE. The listed sequencing device is Illumina HiSeq 2500. Using fastp at Q25 and MiXCR, TCRdb reprocessed the public reads and kept productive beta chains. Entries are consolidated by CDR3 protein sequence, retaining the most common genes and DNA. Here the sample has under 950,000 distinct CDR3 sequences; about 20% occur a single time. In total, the top ten clones hold about a fifth of the sample. Here is what the overall study found, with its caveats: A TCR beta motif made up of roughly eight highly homologous amino acid variants appeared to be characteristic of blood from ankylosing spondylitis patients.

No cognate antigen is known for these TCRs. Sequencing input: blood, either unsorted or a sorted T cell fraction (not recorded which). The source of these receptors is a male donor with ankylosing spondylitis.

This clonotype was detected only once. The rearrangement links TRBV2 to TRBJ2-7; D possibly corresponds to TRBD1 (5 bases). Trimming removed 10 bases from V and 1 base from J, with 17 bases in between. Looked up from germline, CDR1 is SNHLY and CDR2 is FYNNEI. The CDR3 is 14 residues long. CDR3 coding DNA: TGTGCCACGTCCAAAGAAAAGGGGTCCTACGAGCAGTACTTC. This sequence encodes CATSKEKGSYEQYF. Combining the CDR3 with reference TRBV2 and TRBJ2-7 gives the whole variable domain EPEVTQTPSHQVTQMGQEVILRCVPISNHLYFYWYRQILGQKVEFLVSFYNNEISEKSEIFDDQFSVERPDGSNFTLKIRSTKLEDSAMYFCATSKEKGSYEQYFGPGTRLTVT.

This clonotype has a handful of counts. A clone one base away is much larger, so this may be a read error. The J gene is TRBJ1-5, the V gene TRBV3-1; no definite D call. In germline, CDR1 is LGHDT, CDR2 YNNKEL (reference sequence). This CDR3 contains 12 residues. The V and J ends lost 1 base and 6 bases respectively, with 4 bases between them. CDR3 protein: CASSQGVQPQHF. The CDR3, as DNA: TGTGCCAGCAGCCAAGGGGTTCAGCCCCAGCATTTT.